This entry concerns a single T cell receptor beta chain. Antigen: not known. The sample comes from a study of cytomegalovirus exposure and HLA in healthy donors. Findings and limits, study-wide: Follow-up analysis later connected one missense variant in DCLRE1C with trimming of TCR beta V- and J-genes. When analyzed later, the rates of TCR association showed variation by HLA locus, with DRB1 the most and HLA-C the fewest. The dataset shows that most TCR sequences were rare, while some public TCRs occurred in many donors. Later analysis indicated greater clonal expansion among HLA-associated TCR beta chains than among equally common other chains.

Vbeta (60) and Jbeta (13) primers were used in the PCR. Sequenced by immunoSEQ multiplex PCR; TCRdb stores in-frame clones only, minus some. The top ten clones hold about 2.2% of a sample with around 140,000 clones, around 80% of them seen once. Germline CDR1 reads SGHDT; CDR2 reads YYEEEE. V lost 1 base and J 3 bases, leaving 8 bases between the germline ends. There are 14 residues in the CDR3. This sequence was found in a man aged 50 to 60 in good health and CMV-seronegative. The chain combines TRBV5-6 with TRBJ2-1; the D gene is possibly TRBD1 (7 bases). Sequencing was performed on PBMCs. CDR3: CASSLQGGYNEQFF. CDR3 in DNA: TGTGCCAGCAGCTTGCAGGGGGGCTACAATGAGCAGTTCTTC.